These 5 T cell receptor beta chains originate from one sample sequenced in a study of blood T cells in healthy people across ages. The authors ran a second PCR of roughly 6 to 11 cycles using a sample-barcoded 5' primer and a J-beta primer mix. Using its own MiXCR run on the 5' RACE reads, TCRdb lists one record per CDR3 protein. The sample includes roughly 640,000 distinct CDR3 sequences, around 31% seen only once; the top ten take around a sixth. Sample: blood. Every receptor here comes from a woman aged 80 or over in good health.

This clonotype has more than one count but fewer than ten. The chain employs TRBV9 and TRBJ1-2; D perhaps matches TRBD1 (5 bases). The length of the CDR3 is 15 residues. V was cut by 0 bases and J by 5 bases, with 14 bases left in between. Germline assignment: CDR1 SGDLS and CDR2 YYNGEE. CDR3 sequence: CASSVDGARQYGYTF. The DNA of the CDR3 is TGTGCCAGCAGCGTAGATGGGGCGCGACAGTATGGCTACACCTTC.

This clonotype was recorded at least ten times. The gene calls are TRBV10-3 and TRBJ2-7; 8 bases map to TRBD1. J gave up 4 bases and V 4 bases, and 6 bases lay outside the gene matches. The CDR3 runs to 14 residues. The germline V gene encodes CDR1 ENHRY and CDR2 SYGVKD. The CDR3, as DNA: TGTGCCATCAGTGGGACAGGGAAATCTTACGAGCAGTACTTC. This sequence encodes CAISGTGKSYEQYF.

There are many counts of this clonotype. The chain employs TRBV7-9 and TRBJ2-5, with TRBD1 matching 10 bases. CDR1 is SEHNR, CDR2 FQNEAQ, per germline (reference sequence). CDR3 length: 16 amino acids. Trimming at V came to 0 bases and at J to 2 bases, leaving 3 bases not matched to a gene. The CDR3 region has the DNA TGTGCCAGCAGCTTAGCAGGGACAGGGGTGCAAGAGACCCAGTACTTC. It translates to CASSLAGTGVQETQYF.

This clonotype was observed a handful of times. A much larger clone is a single base away; this may be a read error. V is TRBV12-3 or TRBV12-4 and J is TRBJ2-4, with D unresolved. The end of the DNA aligns better with TRBJ2-7, so the J call may be wrong. This CDR3 has 14 residues. The CDR3 bases are TGTGCCAGCAGTTGCGAAGGTACGGTCTCCGAGCAGTACTTC. It is translated as CASSCEGTVSEQYF.

With regard to this clonotype: Germline is not matched at one junction end, which may reflect a read error. The rearrangement uses TRBV19 and TRBJ1-2; D is ambiguous. Germline CDR1 and CDR2: LNHDA and SQIVND (reference sequence). The length of the CDR3 is 13 residues. CDR3 sequence: CASSQQSNYGHTF. CDR3 sequence (DNA): TGTGCCAGTAGCCAACAGAGTAACTATGGCCACACCTTC. Variable domain in full (rest from reference TRBV19 and TRBJ1-2): DGGITQSPKYLFRKEGQNVTLSCEQNLNHDAMYWYRQDPGQGLRLIYYSQIVNDFQKGDIAEGYSVSREKKESFPLTVTSAQKNPTAFYLCASSQQSNYGHTFGSGTRLTVV.